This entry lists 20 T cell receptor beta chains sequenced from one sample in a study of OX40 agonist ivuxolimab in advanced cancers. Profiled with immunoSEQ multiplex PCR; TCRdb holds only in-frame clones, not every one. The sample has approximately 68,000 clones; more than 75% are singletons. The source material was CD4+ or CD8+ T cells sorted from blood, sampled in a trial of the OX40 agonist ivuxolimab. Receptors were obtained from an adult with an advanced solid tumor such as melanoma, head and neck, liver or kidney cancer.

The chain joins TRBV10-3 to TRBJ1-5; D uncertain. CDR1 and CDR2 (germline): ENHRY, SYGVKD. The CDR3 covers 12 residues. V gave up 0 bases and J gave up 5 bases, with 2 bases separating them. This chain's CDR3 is CAISESDQPQHF. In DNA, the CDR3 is TGTGCCATCAGTGAGTCGGATCAGCCCCAGCATTTT.

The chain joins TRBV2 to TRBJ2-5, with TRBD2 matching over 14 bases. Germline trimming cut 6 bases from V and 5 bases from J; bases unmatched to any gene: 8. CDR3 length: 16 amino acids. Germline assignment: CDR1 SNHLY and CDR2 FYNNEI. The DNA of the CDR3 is TGTGCCAGCAGAAAACGGACTAGCGGGGGGCGGGAGACCCAGTACTTC. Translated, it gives CASRKRTSGGRETQYF.

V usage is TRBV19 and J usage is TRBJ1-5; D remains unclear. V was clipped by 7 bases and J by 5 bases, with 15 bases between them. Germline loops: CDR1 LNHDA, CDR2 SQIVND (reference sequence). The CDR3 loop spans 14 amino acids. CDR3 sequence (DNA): TGTGCCAGTACCCCCGGGCAGCGACATCAGCCCCAGCATTTT. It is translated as CASTPGQRHQPQHF.

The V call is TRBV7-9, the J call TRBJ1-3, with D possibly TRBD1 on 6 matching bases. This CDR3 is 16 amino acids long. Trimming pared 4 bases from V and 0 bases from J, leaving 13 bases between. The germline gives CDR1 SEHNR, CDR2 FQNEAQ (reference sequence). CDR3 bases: TGTGCCAGCAGCTCCGAGGGGGGTAACTCTGGAAACACCATATATTTT. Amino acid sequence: CASSSEGGNSGNTIYF. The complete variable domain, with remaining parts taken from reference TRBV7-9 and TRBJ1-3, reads DTGVSQNPRHKITKRGQNVTFRCDPISEHNRLYWYRQTLGQGPEFLTYFQNEAQLEKSRLLSDRFSAERPKGSFSTLEIQRTEQGDSAMYLCASSSEGGNSGNTIYFGEGSWLTVV.

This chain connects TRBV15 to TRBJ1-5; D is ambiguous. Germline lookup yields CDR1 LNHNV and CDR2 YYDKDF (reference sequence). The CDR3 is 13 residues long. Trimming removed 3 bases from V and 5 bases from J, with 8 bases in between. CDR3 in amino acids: CATSRTPDQPQHF. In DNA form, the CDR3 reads TGTGCCACCAGCAGGACCCCAGATCAGCCCCAGCATTTT.

CDR3 sequence reads: CAWSVGFATNEKLFF. CDR3 in DNA: TGTGCCTGGAGTGTGGGCTTTGCAACTAATGAAAAACTGTTTTTT. The rearrangement uses TRBV30 and TRBJ1-4, with D unresolved. This CDR3 is built from 15 residues. V was clipped by 0 bases and J by 0 bases, with 8 bases between them. Per germline, CDR1 GTSNPN and CDR2 SVGIG (reference sequence).

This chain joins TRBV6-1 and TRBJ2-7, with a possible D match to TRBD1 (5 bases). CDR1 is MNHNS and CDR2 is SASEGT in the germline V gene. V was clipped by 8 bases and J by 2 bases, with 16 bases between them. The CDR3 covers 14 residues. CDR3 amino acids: CASSFGQGTYEQYF. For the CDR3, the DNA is TGTGCCAGCTCGTTCGGTCAGGGTACCTACGAGCAGTACTTC.

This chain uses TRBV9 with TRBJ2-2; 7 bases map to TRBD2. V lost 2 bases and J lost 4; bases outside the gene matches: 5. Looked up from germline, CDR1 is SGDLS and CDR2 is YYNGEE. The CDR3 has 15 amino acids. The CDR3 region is CASSVASGSTGELFF. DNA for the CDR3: TGTGCCAGCAGCGTGGCTAGCGGCTCCACCGGGGAGCTGTTTTTT.

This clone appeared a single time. DNA for the CDR3: TGTGCCAGCCGTCTGGGGGAGACCCAGTACTTC. Amino acids: CASRLGETQYF. The V call is TRBV2, the J call TRBJ2-5; D unclear. Germline lookup yields CDR1 SNHLY and CDR2 FYNNEI. Trimming cost V 8 bases and J 5 bases, with 9 bases left between them. There are 11 residues in the CDR3.

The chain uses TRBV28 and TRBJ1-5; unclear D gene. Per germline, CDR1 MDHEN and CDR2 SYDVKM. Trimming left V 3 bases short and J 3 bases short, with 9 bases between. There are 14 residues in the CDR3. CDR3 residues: CASSFERNNQPQHF. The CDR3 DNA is TGTGCCAGCAGTTTTGAACGGAACAATCAGCCCCAGCATTTT.

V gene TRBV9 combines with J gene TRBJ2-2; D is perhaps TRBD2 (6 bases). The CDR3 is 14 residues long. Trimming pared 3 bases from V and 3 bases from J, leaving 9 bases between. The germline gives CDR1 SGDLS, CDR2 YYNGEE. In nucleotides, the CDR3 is TGTGCCAGCAGCGGCGGGGAGTACACCGGGGAGCTGTTTTTT. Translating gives CASSGGEYTGELFF.

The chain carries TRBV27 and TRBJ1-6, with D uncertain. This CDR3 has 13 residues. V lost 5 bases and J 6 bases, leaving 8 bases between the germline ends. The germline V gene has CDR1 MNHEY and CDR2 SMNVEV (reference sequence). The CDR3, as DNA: TGTGCCAGCAGTACCCCCGGTAATTCACCCCTCCACTTT. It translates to CASSTPGNSPLHF.

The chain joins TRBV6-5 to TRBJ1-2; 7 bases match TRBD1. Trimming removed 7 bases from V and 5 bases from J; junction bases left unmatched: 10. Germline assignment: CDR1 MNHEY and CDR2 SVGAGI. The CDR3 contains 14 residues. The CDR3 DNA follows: TGTGCCAGCACCTACGGTGCAGGGGGTTATGGCTACACCTTC. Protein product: CASTYGAGGYGYTF.

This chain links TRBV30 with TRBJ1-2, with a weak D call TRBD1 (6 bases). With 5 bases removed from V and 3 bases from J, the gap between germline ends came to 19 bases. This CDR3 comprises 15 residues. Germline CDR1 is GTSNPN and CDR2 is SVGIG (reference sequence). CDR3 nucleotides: TGTGCCTGGGAGTGGACAGACCTAAGACACTATGGCTACACCTTC. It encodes CAWEWTDLRHYGYTF. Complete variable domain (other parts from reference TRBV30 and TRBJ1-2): SQTIHQWPATLVQPVGSPLSLECTVEGTSNPNLYWYRQAAGRGLQLLFYSVGIGQISSEVPQNLSASRPQDRQFILSSKKLLLSDSGFYLCAWEWTDLRHYGYTFGSGTRLTVV.

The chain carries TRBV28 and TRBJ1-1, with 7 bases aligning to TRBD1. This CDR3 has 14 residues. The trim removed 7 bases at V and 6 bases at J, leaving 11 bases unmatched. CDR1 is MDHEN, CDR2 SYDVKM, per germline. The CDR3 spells CASKGGGGKAEAFF. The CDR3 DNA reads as TGTGCCAGCAAAGGGGGCGGGGGGAAAGCTGAAGCTTTCTTT.

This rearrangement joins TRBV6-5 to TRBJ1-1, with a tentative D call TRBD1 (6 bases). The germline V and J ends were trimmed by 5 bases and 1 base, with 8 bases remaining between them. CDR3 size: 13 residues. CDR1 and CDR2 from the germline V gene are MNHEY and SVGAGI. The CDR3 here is CASSQGPNTEAFF. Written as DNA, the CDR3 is TGTGCCAGCAGTCAGGGGCCGAACACTGAAGCTTTCTTT.

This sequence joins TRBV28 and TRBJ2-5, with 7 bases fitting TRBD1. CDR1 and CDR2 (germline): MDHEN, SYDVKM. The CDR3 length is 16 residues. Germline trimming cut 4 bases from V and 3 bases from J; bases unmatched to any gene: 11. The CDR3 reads CASSSPSGTEKETQYF. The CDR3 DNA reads TGTGCCAGCAGTTCTCCTTCCGGGACAGAAAAAGAGACCCAGTACTTC.

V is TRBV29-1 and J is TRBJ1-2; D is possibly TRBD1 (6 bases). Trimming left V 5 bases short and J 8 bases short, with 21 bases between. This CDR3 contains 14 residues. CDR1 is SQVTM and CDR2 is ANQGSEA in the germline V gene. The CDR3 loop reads CSVTRGFRTEGYTF. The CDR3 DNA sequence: TGCAGCGTTACCCGTGGGTTCCGGACAGAGGGCTACACCTTC.

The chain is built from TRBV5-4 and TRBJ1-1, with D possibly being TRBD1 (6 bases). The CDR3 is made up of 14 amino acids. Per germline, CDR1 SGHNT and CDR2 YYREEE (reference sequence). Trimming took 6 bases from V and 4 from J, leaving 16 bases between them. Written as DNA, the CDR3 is TGTGCCAGCATACCGGACGGGGGGCTCACTGAAGCTTTCTTT. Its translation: CASIPDGGLTEAFF.

Written as DNA, the CDR3 is TGTGCCAGTAAATTTGGCGGCAACCCCAACAATGAGCAGTTCTTC. This codes for CASKFGGNPNNEQFF. V and J are TRBV19 and TRBJ2-1, with D uncertain. This CDR3 has 15 residues. In germline, CDR1 is LNHDA, CDR2 SQIVND (reference sequence). Trimming left V 7 bases short and J 5 bases short, with 18 bases between.